This TCR beta chain appears in the sequencing data of a study of blood T cell repertoires in COVID-19. About the study: The origin of the acute and convalescent COVID-19 samples was the United States, Italy and Spain. In each case, the material was cDNA or gDNA derived from T cells, B-cell-depleted T cells, or PBMCs.

CDR3 length equals 14 residues. Germline CDR1 SGHVS, CDR2 FQNEAQ. The J segment lost 6 bases and the V segment lost 4 bases, leaving 2 bases of the junction unmatched. Authors' analysis steps: Estimation of nucleated cell counts relied on the amplification of reference gene primers. Assay used: immunoSEQ multiplex PCR; TCRdb lists only in-frame clones, some missing. V and J calls and clone size come straight from that table; D and trimming were deduced from the DNA. The sample includes over 85,000 clones, around three quarters of them seen just once. This TCR was recovered from a woman aged 60-75 years with acute or convalescent COVID-19. Sample: peripheral blood. This chain links TRBV7-8 with TRBJ1-4, with 10 bases matching TRBD1. The CDR3 DNA is TGTGCCAGCAGCTCCGGGACAGGGGATGAAAAACTGTTTTTT. Translation: CASSSGTGDEKLFF.